Below are 8 T cell receptor beta chains sequenced from a single sample in a study of response to subunit inactivated influenza vaccine. TCRdb analysed the RT-PCR reads with MiXCR anew, one entry per CDR3 protein. The sample includes over 400,000 distinct CDR3 sequences, 13% of them seen just once. Sequenced here: PBMCs from blood, sampled roughly 45 days after vaccination. The source is a man aged 50 to 59 who received an inactivated influenza vaccine.

This clonotype was detected many times. CDR3 residues: CSARDQRDVTGELFF. The CDR3 region has the DNA TGCAGTGCTAGAGATCAAAGGGACGTCACCGGGGAGCTGTTTTTT. This chain links TRBV20-1 with TRBJ2-2; D is perhaps TRBD1 or TRBD2 (5 bases each). The CDR3 covers 15 residues. Germline loops: CDR1 DFQATT, CDR2 SNEGSKA (reference sequence). V gave up 0 bases and J gave up 4 bases, with 12 bases separating them.

The chain recombines TRBV5-5 with TRBJ1-2, with TRBD1 matching 9 bases. The CDR3 is 16 amino acids. Germline V gene sequence: CDR1 SGHKS, CDR2 YYEKEE (reference sequence). Losses at the gene ends were 5 bases for V and 4 bases for J; bases not matched to a gene: 12. The CDR3 here is CASRLLTGGVGYGYTF. CDR3 coding DNA: TGTGCCAGCAGGCTACTTACAGGGGGCGTTGGCTATGGCTACACCTTC.

The rearrangement joins TRBV7-9 to TRBJ1-2, with TRBD1 identical over 8 bases. The CDR3 runs 13 residues. Trimming cost V 5 bases and J 6 bases; bases outside gene matches: 5. Per the germline V gene, CDR1 is SEHNR and CDR2 is FQNEAQ (reference sequence). The CDR3 spells CASSPTGANGYTF. The CDR3 bases are TGTGCCAGCAGCCCGACAGGGGCAAATGGCTACACCTTC.

As to this clonotype: An end of the junction does not agree with germline; a read error may underlie this. The gene calls are TRBV12-3 or TRBV12-4 and TRBJ1-6; TRBD1 is a possible D gene (5 bases). This CDR3 is built from 14 residues. The CDR3 region has the DNA TGTGCCAGCAGTCCATGGGACTATAATTCACCCCTCCTCTTT. It encodes CASSPWDYNSPLLF.

This clonotype showed up many times. This rearrangement joins TRBV5-1 to TRBJ2-3; the D is unclear. Germline assignment: CDR1 SGHRS and CDR2 YFSETQ. This CDR3 has 14 amino acids. Trimming removed 0 bases at V and 4 bases at J, with 9 bases between. In nucleotides, the CDR3 is TGCGCCAGCAGCTTGGGTATCCAGTCAGATACGCAGTATTTT. Amino acid sequence: CASSLGIQSDTQYF. Complete variable domain (other parts from reference TRBV5-1 and TRBJ2-3): KAGVTQTPRYLIKTRGQQVTLSCSPISGHRSVSWYQQTPGQGLQFLFEYFSETQRNKGNFPGRFSGRQFSNSRSEMNVSTLELGDSALYLCASSLGIQSDTQYFGPGTRLTVL.

Of note for this clonotype: At one of its ends the junction is not consistent with the germline gene, which may arise from a read error. The chain couples TRBV7-7 to TRBJ2-1; D is possibly TRBD2 (5 bases). Germline V gene lookup returns CDR1 SSHAT and CDR2 FNYEAQ (reference sequence). The CDR3 spans 17 residues. The CDR3 nucleotides are TGTGCTAGCAGCTCCGGACTCGGAGAACCTTCCTACAATGAGCAGTTCTTC. Translating it yields CASSSGLGEPSYNEQFF. Together with reference TRBV7-7 and TRBJ2-1, the CDR3 gives the full variable domain: GAGVSQSPRYKVTKRGQDVTLRCDPISSHATLYWYQQALGQGPEFLTYFNYEAQPDKSGLPSDRFSAERPEGSISTLTIQRTEQRDSAMYRCASSSGLGEPSYNEQFFGPGTRLTVL.

At least ten counts were recorded for this clonotype. The chain employs TRBV4-2 and TRBJ2-1; D remains ambiguous. The CDR3 covers 11 residues. Germline assignment: CDR1 LGHNA and CDR2 YNFKEQ. V lost 1 base and J lost 10, with 5 bases in between. DNA for the CDR3: TGTGCCAGCAGCCAAGTGGGGGAGCAGTTCTTC. Protein: CASSQVGEQFF.

This clonotype was detected only a few times. Without the conserved terminal phenylalanine or tryptophan, this CDR3 likely stems from a read error. The DNA is left out, because the CDR3 cannot be placed on it with certainty; the CDR3 is given as TCRdb lists it. V gene TRBV21-1 combines with J gene TRBJ2-1; the table assigns TRBD2, which was not confirmed against the DNA. TRBV21-1 has pseudogene status. With termini counted, the CDR3 has 14 amino acids. The CDR3 reads CASSKSLTSGEPKL.